Presented here are 3 T cell receptor beta chains from one specimen sequenced in a study of beta chain features in type 1 diabetes. Findings and caveats of the study: Type 1 diabetes patients showed a moderate but significant shortening of TCRB CDR3s in all four CD4+ subsets.

Their antigen targets remain unknown. Sequencing targeted expressed TCRB transcripts, as all isolated RNA had been reverse transcribed. Sequencing used immunoSEQ multiplex PCR; TCRdb keeps in-frame clones, though not all of them. The table has 200,000 to 300,000 clones, 20% seen once; the top ten hold less than 0.035%. What was sequenced was naive CD4+ T cells from blood. These receptors all stem from a woman in her 40s with type 1 diabetes.

The table lists this clone with a few counts. The chain links TRBV4-2 to TRBJ2-2, with D possibly being TRBD1 (6 bases). Deletions cut 1 base from V and 3 bases from J, with 15 bases between. CDR3 length equals 17 residues. The germline V gene has CDR1 LGHNA and CDR2 YNFKEQ. The CDR3 DNA reads as TGTGCCAGCAGCCAAGGAGCTAGGCAGGGGTACACCGGGGAGCTGTTTTTT. Translation: CASSQGARQGYTGELFF.

This clone was counted between two and nine times. The J gene is TRBJ1-2, the V gene TRBV28; TRBD1 agrees at 9 bases. V lost 6 bases, J lost 3 bases, and 2 bases stayed unmatched. Germline V gene data show CDR1 as MDHEN and CDR2 as SYDVKM. The CDR3 has 13 amino acids. CDR3 DNA: TGTGCCAGCAGGGGACAGGGCGACTATGGCTACACCTTC. It translates to CASRGQGDYGYTF.

This clone occurred a few times. The V and J genes are TRBV29-1 and TRBJ1-1; 8 nucleotides agree with TRBD1. The germline CDR1 and CDR2 sequences are SQVTM and ANQGSEA. The junction had 4 bases not matched to a gene; V was cut back by 6 bases and J by 1 base. This CDR3 comprises 13 residues. As DNA, the CDR3 is TGCAGCGTCGGACAGGGTTCGAACACTGAAGCTTTCTTT. It translates to CSVGQGSNTEAFF.